These 29 T cell receptor beta chains originate from one sample sequenced in a study of cytomegalovirus exposure and HLA in healthy donors (dated by TCRdb to 2016 to 2017). Preparation of the library involved the immunoSEQ multiplex PCR assay. Here the immuneACCESS table is served through TCRdb, limited to in-frame sequences with V and J called. Missing clones are a known gap in these copies; in checked studies unresolved V genes cover under half, and the rest lacks a known reason. In this sample the table shows roughly 270,000 clones, 88% of which occur a single time. Jointly, the top ten make up 0.92% of the sample. Sequencing input: PBMCs. These receptors all stem from a woman under 30 in good health and CMV-seronegative.

The genes are TRBV12-5 and TRBJ1-5; 7 bases are shared with TRBD1. The CDR3 has 16 residues. CDR1 is LGHNT, CDR2 FRNRAP, per germline. J was trimmed by 5 bases and V by 3 bases; bases with no gene match: 10. CDR3 loop: CASGFNEDRRDQPQHF. The CDR3 DNA is TGTGCTAGTGGTTTTAACGAGGACAGGCGAGATCAGCCCCAGCATTTT.

The chain links TRBV5-1 to TRBJ1-5; D remains ambiguous. CDR3 length equals 13 residues. Germline CDR1 reads SGHRS; CDR2 reads YFSETQ. V lost 0 bases and J lost 5, with 6 bases in between. The CDR3 here is CASSLGAHQPQHF. The CDR3 DNA sequence: TGCGCCAGCAGCTTGGGGGCCCATCAGCCCCAGCATTTT.

V usage is TRBV28 and J usage is TRBJ1-5, with 8 bases aligning to TRBD1. The CDR3 contains 17 residues. The junction had 12 bases not matched to a gene; V was cut back by 6 bases and J by 2 bases. Germline V gene data show CDR1 as MDHEN and CDR2 as SYDVKM. This CDR3 reads CASSLYRGGMRNQPQHF. The CDR3 DNA follows: TGTGCCAGCAGCCTATACAGGGGGGGAATGCGCAATCAGCCCCAGCATTTT.

A few counts support this clone. This CDR3 is CASSTGGNQPQHF. The CDR3 DNA sequence: TGTGCCAGCAGTACAGGGGGCAATCAGCCCCAGCATTTT. This chain joins TRBV6-5 and TRBJ1-5; 7 bases match TRBD1. The CDR3 consists of 13 residues. Germline V gives CDR1 MNHEY, CDR2 SVGAGI. The ends lost 5 bases at V and 2 bases at J; junction bases unmatched: 0.

This rearrangement joins TRBV30 to TRBJ1-5; a weak D match, TRBD1 (5 bases). The CDR3 length is 16 residues. Trimming removed 0 bases at V and 1 base at J, with 13 bases between. Germline lookup yields CDR1 GTSNPN and CDR2 SVGIG (reference sequence). The CDR3 loop reads CAWSVPRGRSNQPQHF. CDR3 bases: TGTGCCTGGAGTGTACCAAGGGGCCGAAGCAATCAGCCCCAGCATTTT.

J is TRBJ2-5 and V is TRBV10-2; D might be TRBD1 (5 bases). There are 11 residues in the CDR3. From germline, CDR1 is WSHSY and CDR2 SAAADI. Trimming removed 8 bases from V and 5 bases from J, with 9 bases in between. This CDR3 reads CASQGLETQYF. The CDR3 DNA reads as TGCGCCAGCCAGGGCTTGGAGACCCAGTACTTC.

This clone was counted a single time. The chain has TRBV28 and TRBJ2-7; maybe TRBD2 (6 bases). The CDR3 covers 14 residues. The germline V gene encodes CDR1 MDHEN and CDR2 SYDVKM. Deletions cut 6 bases from V and 2 bases from J, with 14 bases between. The CDR3 loop is CASSRLAPTYEQYF. The CDR3 DNA reads as TGTGCCAGCAGCCGGCTAGCGCCCACCTACGAGCAGTACTTC.

J is TRBJ2-7 and V is TRBV28; maybe TRBD1 (6 bases). Germline V CDR1 and CDR2: MDHEN, SYDVKM. Trimming stripped 6 bases from V and 0 bases from J, with 12 bases between. The CDR3 runs 14 residues. The CDR3 DNA follows: TGTGCCAGCAGCGACACAGGGAACTCCTACGAGCAGTACTTC. The encoded protein is CASSDTGNSYEQYF.

The V and J genes are TRBV27 and TRBJ1-5; TRBD1 might be the D (6 bases). Germline CDR1 reads MNHEY; CDR2 reads SMNVEV (reference sequence). The CDR3 consists of 15 residues. Trimming pared 5 bases from V and 6 bases from J, leaving 17 bases between. This chain's CDR3 is CASSRYGGPGQPQHF. Written as DNA, the CDR3 is TGTGCCAGCAGTCGCTACGGGGGGCCTGGTCAGCCCCAGCATTTT.

The CDR3 sequence: CATSKGLNQETQYF. As DNA, the CDR3 is TGTGCCACCAGCAAGGGACTAAACCAAGAGACCCAGTACTTC. The chain couples TRBV15 to TRBJ2-5; 7 bases are shared with TRBD2. Germline lookup yields CDR1 LNHNV and CDR2 YYDKDF (reference sequence). V lost 4 bases to trimming and J lost 0 bases; unmatched junction nucleotides: 2. The CDR3 covers 14 residues. Using reference TRBV15 and TRBJ2-5 for the parts outside the CDR3, the full variable domain is DAMVIQNPRYQVTQFGKPVTLSCSQTLNHNVMYWYQQKSSQAPKLLFHYYDKDFNNEADTPDNFQSRRPNTSFCFLDIRSPGLGDTAMYLCATSKGLNQETQYFGPGTRLLVL.

This clone was detected once. The chain combines TRBV9 with TRBJ2-1; possibly TRBD2 for D (5 bases). V was pared by 0 bases and J by 2 bases, with 12 bases between. The CDR3 is made up of 16 amino acids. Germline CDR1 reads SGDLS; CDR2 reads YYNGEE. CDR3 protein: CASSVGVIGAYNEQFF. The CDR3 nucleotides are TGTGCCAGCAGCGTAGGTGTTATCGGGGCCTACAATGAGCAGTTCTTC.

The chain is built from TRBV9 and TRBJ1-3, with D hard to call. Germline CDR1 SGDLS, CDR2 YYNGEE. V lost 0 bases, J lost 4 bases, and 11 bases lay in between. The CDR3 sequence is 15 residues long. CDR3 protein: CASSVDSGEGNTIYF. The CDR3 DNA reads as TGTGCCAGCAGCGTAGACAGCGGAGAAGGAAACACCATATATTTT. Full variable domain (outside the CDR3, taken from reference TRBV9 and TRBJ1-3): DSGVTQTPKHLITATGQRVTLRCSPRSGDLSVYWYQQSLDQGLQFLIQYYNGEERAKGNILERFSAQQFPDLHSELNLSSLELGDSALYFCASSVDSGEGNTIYFGEGSWLTVV.

This chain links TRBV28 with TRBJ1-2; possibly TRBD1 for D (5 bases). V lost 3 bases and J 4 bases, leaving 12 bases between the germline ends. The germline V gene encodes CDR1 MDHEN and CDR2 SYDVKM. CDR3 size: 14 residues. CDR3 in amino acids: CASSLGGAAYGYTF. The CDR3 nucleotides are TGTGCCAGCAGTTTGGGTGGGGCCGCCTATGGCTACACCTTC.

This clone occurred a few times. The genes are TRBV12-5 and TRBJ2-3; the match to TRBD2 covers 7 bases. The ends lost 6 bases at V and 3 bases at J; junction bases unmatched: 12. Germline CDR1 reads LGHNT; CDR2 reads FRNRAP. The CDR3 is made up of 16 amino acids. The CDR3 DNA reads as TGTGCTAGTGGACTGGGGGAGGGTGGAACAACAGATACGCAGTATTTT. Protein: CASGLGEGGTTDTQYF. Together with reference TRBV12-5 and TRBJ2-3, the CDR3 gives the full variable domain: DARVTQTPRHKVTEMGQEVTMRCQPILGHNTVFWYRQTMMQGLELLAYFRNRAPLDDSGMPKDRFSAEMPDATLATLKIQPSEPRDSAVYFCASGLGEGGTTDTQYFGPGTRLTVL.

V usage is TRBV6-5 and J usage is TRBJ2-5; 7 bases line up with TRBD2. V lost 5 bases, J lost 4 bases, and 7 bases stayed unmatched. Per germline, CDR1 MNHEY and CDR2 SVGAGI. CDR3 size: 14 residues. The CDR3 DNA sequence: TGTGCCAGCAGTCGCGGGGGTCTCAGAGAGACCCAGTACTTC. Translating gives CASSRGGLRETQYF.

The chain has TRBV7-2 and TRBJ1-6; TRBD1 is a possible D gene (6 bases). Germline CDR1 SGHTA, CDR2 FQGNSA. V shed 5 bases and J shed 5 bases, with 16 bases lying between them. The CDR3 is 16 amino acids. For the CDR3, the DNA is TGTGCCAGCAGCCGAGTCCCTACAGGGCATAATTCACCCCTCCACTTT. It encodes CASSRVPTGHNSPLHF.

The chain employs TRBV2 and TRBJ1-2; D not certain. Trimming left V 2 bases short and J 1 base short, with 5 bases between. The CDR3 has 13 amino acids. In germline, CDR1 is SNHLY, CDR2 FYNNEI. This CDR3 is CASSEQINYGYTF. CDR3 in DNA: TGTGCCAGCAGTGAACAGATTAACTATGGCTACACCTTC.

V is TRBV28 and J is TRBJ2-7; D may be TRBD1 (6 bases). CDR3 length: 14 amino acids. The ends were cut back, 5 bases at V and 7 bases at J, with 18 bases in the middle. Germline loops: CDR1 MDHEN, CDR2 SYDVKM. The CDR3 nucleotides read TGTGCCAGCAGTCGAGGGACATACCGCTGGGAGCAGTACTTC. Residues: CASSRGTYRWEQYF.

To note about this clone: The junction does not match germline at one end; this may be a read error. The chain carries TRBV5-4 and TRBJ2-7; 9 nucleotides match TRBD2. This CDR3 contains 15 residues. The germline V gene has CDR1 SGHNT and CDR2 YYREEE (reference sequence). CDR3 amino acids: CASSTAGGPSHEQYF. The CDR3 nucleotides are TGTGCCAGCAGCACAGCGGGAGGTCCCTCCCACGAGCAGTACTTC.

Regarding this clone: Other nucleotide sequences from this sample produce the same CDR3. The V gene is TRBV10-2, the J gene TRBJ2-7, with a tentative D call TRBD2 (5 bases). V was pared by 8 bases and J by 1 base, with 6 bases between. The CDR3 extends over 11 amino acids. From germline, CDR1 is WSHSY and CDR2 SAAADI. This chain's CDR3 is CASGSSYEQYF. The CDR3 region has the DNA TGCGCCAGCGGGAGTTCCTACGAGCAGTACTTC.

This sequence joins TRBV5-1 and TRBJ2-5, with D maybe TRBD2 (6 bases). The CDR3 loop spans 14 amino acids. CDR1 is SGHRS and CDR2 is YFSETQ in the germline V gene. V dropped 7 bases and J dropped 5 bases, with 18 bases sitting between them. The CDR3 DNA is TGCGCCAGCTGCGGCGGGACGCAGGCGGAGACCCAGTACTTC. Protein: CASCGGTQAETQYF. Full variable domain (missing parts from reference TRBV5-1 and TRBJ2-5): KAGVTQTPRYLIKTRGQQVTLSCSPISGHRSVSWYQQTPGQGLQFLFEYFSETQRNKGNFPGRFSGRQFSNSRSEMNVSTLELGDSALYLCASCGGTQAETQYFGPGTRLLVL.

The V call is TRBV7-8, the J call TRBJ2-1; 11 bases map to TRBD2. Looked up from germline, CDR1 is SGHVS and CDR2 is FQNEAQ. CDR3 length: 17 residues. The V segment lost 5 bases and the J segment 6 bases; nucleotides outside the gene matches: 12. The CDR3 coding sequence is TGTGCCAGCAGCGTCCTTCCTAGCGGGAGGACGGGCAATGAGCAGTTCTTC. It is translated as CASSVLPSGRTGNEQFF.

V and J are TRBV18 and TRBJ2-7, with a possible D match to TRBD1 (5 bases). V was trimmed by 2 bases and J by 0 bases, leaving 14 bases between them. Germline V gives CDR1 KGHSH, CDR2 LQKENI. The length of the CDR3 is 16 residues. CDR3: CASSPLAGKSSYEQYF. In DNA form, the CDR3 reads TGTGCCAGCTCACCATTGGCAGGGAAAAGCTCCTACGAGCAGTACTTC.

The rearrangement uses TRBV11-3 and TRBJ2-1; TRBD1 aligns across 7 bases. Losses at the gene ends were 4 bases for V and 10 bases for J; bases not matched to a gene: 13. Germline V gene data show CDR1 as SGHNT and CDR2 as YENEEA. This CDR3 has 15 residues. This CDR3 is CASSSRQGRVSEQFF. Written as DNA, the CDR3 is TGTGCCAGCAGCTCTAGACAGGGACGGGTATCCGAGCAGTTCTTC.

The V gene is TRBV2, the J gene TRBJ2-7; the D gene is possibly TRBD2 (5 bases). Trimming took 7 bases from V and 4 from J, leaving 14 bases between them. The germline gives CDR1 SNHLY, CDR2 FYNNEI. The CDR3 length is 13 residues. The CDR3 region is CASNPGIGYEQYF. CDR3 nucleotides: TGTGCCAGCAACCCGGGAATTGGGTACGAGCAGTACTTC.

This rearrangement joins TRBV9 to TRBJ1-2, with 7 bases identical to TRBD1. Germline values: CDR1 SGDLS, CDR2 YYNGEE. Trimming at V came to 5 bases and at J to 5 bases, leaving 9 bases not matched to a gene. The CDR3 extends over 14 amino acids. This CDR3 is CASSGATGAYGYTF. CDR3 DNA: TGTGCCAGCAGTGGAGCCACAGGGGCATATGGCTACACCTTC.

V is TRBV28 and J is TRBJ2-5; no clear D. Trimming stripped 2 bases from V and 1 base from J, with 8 bases between. Germline CDR1 and CDR2: MDHEN and SYDVKM. This CDR3 has 14 residues. CDR3 in DNA: TGTGCCAGCAGTTTAATAAGCGTCCAAGAGACCCAGTACTTC. Translating it yields CASSLISVQETQYF. The variable domain in full, completed from reference TRBV28 and TRBJ2-5, reads DVKVTQSSRYLVKRTGEKVFLECVQDMDHENMFWYRQDPGLGLRLIYFSYDVKMKEKGDIPEGYSVSREKKERFSLILESASTNQTSMYLCASSLISVQETQYFGPGTRLLVL.

The J gene is TRBJ2-1, the V gene TRBV4-3, with TRBD2 matching over 10 bases. The CDR3 runs 17 residues. Trimming cost V 0 bases and J 6 bases; bases outside gene matches: 8. Germline V gene data show CDR1 as LGHNA and CDR2 as YSLEER. The CDR3 DNA reads TGCGCCAGCAGCCAAGATCGGAGCGGGAGGGCCATCAATGAGCAGTTCTTC. Protein: CASSQDRSGRAINEQFF.

The chain is built from TRBV2 and TRBJ2-1; D is perhaps TRBD1 (5 bases). V lost 0 bases to trimming and J lost 9 bases, with 24 bases between them. The CDR3 extends over 18 amino acids. Looked up from germline, CDR1 is SNHLY and CDR2 is FYNNEI. CDR3 nucleotide sequence: TGTGCCAGCAGTGAAGCTACCCCTCGGGCCGTCAGGGATAGTGAGCAGTTCTTC. Translation: CASSEATPRAVRDSEQFF.